One sample yielded the 10 T cell receptor beta chains listed below, sequenced in a study of identical twins. MiXCR was run by TCRdb on the 5' RACE reads, yielding one entry per CDR3 protein. The sample holds about 530,000 distinct CDR3 sequences, over 12% seen once. These data were also reused for a study on yellow fever vaccine responses in identical twins.

Sequencing was carried out using CD4+ T cells sorted from blood. These receptors originate from a woman between 18 and 29 years old in good health.

This clonotype was detected only a few times. This rearrangement joins TRBV3-1 to TRBJ1-2, with D possibly being TRBD1 (5 bases). Per germline, CDR1 LGHDT and CDR2 YNNKEL (reference sequence). The V end lost 3 bases, the J end lost 3 bases, and 14 bases lay between the germline ends. The CDR3 length is 15 residues. The CDR3 reads CASSQTGTGDYGYTF. In DNA, the CDR3 is TGTGCCAGCAGCCAGACCGGGACGGGGGACTATGGCTACACCTTC. Based on the CDR3 plus reference TRBV3-1 and TRBJ1-2, the full variable domain is DTAVSQTPKYLVTQMGNDKSIKCEQNLGHDTMYWYKQDSKKFLKIMFSYNNKELIINETVPNRFSPKSPDKAHLNLHINSLELGDSAVYFCASSQTGTGDYGYTFGSGTRLTVV.

The CDR3 region has the DNA TGTGCCAGCTCACCAATCATGGGCGGCTCCTACGAGCAGTACTTC. As protein: CASSPIMGGSYEQYF. The chain recombines TRBV18 with TRBJ2-7, with unresolved D. This CDR3 spans 15 amino acids. V lost 2 bases and J 0 bases, leaving 11 bases between the germline ends. Germline CDR1 is KGHSH and CDR2 is LQKENI.

The table lists this clonotype with a few counts. The rearrangement uses TRBV20-1 and TRBJ2-7; a weak D match, TRBD1 (5 bases). This CDR3 region has 13 residues. Trimming removed 8 bases at V and 0 bases at J, with 14 bases between. The germline CDR1 and CDR2 sequences are DFQATT and SNEGSKA (reference sequence). The CDR3 loop is CSSQRQGSYEQYF. The CDR3 DNA follows: TGCAGTTCTCAGCGCCAGGGCTCCTACGAGCAGTACTTC.

The V gene is TRBV5-1, the J gene TRBJ2-1, with D hard to call. Germline CDR1 and CDR2: SGHRS and YFSETQ. V lost 0 bases and J 5 bases, leaving 9 bases between the germline ends. The CDR3 has 14 residues. CDR3 sequence (DNA): TGCGCCAGCAGCTTGGCGTGGCTCCACAATGAGCAGTTCTTC. The encoded protein is CASSLAWLHNEQFF.

The table lists this clonotype with a few counts. The chain couples TRBV5-1 to TRBJ2-1, with TRBD1 matching 8 bases. CDR1 is SGHRS, CDR2 YFSETQ, per germline. This CDR3 has 15 amino acids. V lost 2 bases, J lost 9 bases, and 10 bases stayed unmatched. CDR3 bases: TGCGCCAGCAGCTTCATCGGACAGGGATGGGGTGAGCAGTTCTTC. Translation: CASSFIGQGWGEQFF. The full variable domain, rest sourced from reference TRBV5-1 and TRBJ2-1, is KAGVTQTPRYLIKTRGQQVTLSCSPISGHRSVSWYQQTPGQGLQFLFEYFSETQRNKGNFPGRFSGRQFSNSRSEMNVSTLELGDSALYLCASSFIGQGWGEQFFGPGTRLTVL.

This clonotype was recorded a few times. The chain joins TRBV3-1 to TRBJ1-1, with D unclear. From germline, CDR1 is LGHDT and CDR2 YNNKEL (reference sequence). The CDR3 has 16 residues. Between the trimmed V and J ends, which lost 1 base and 1 base, there was a span of 13 bases. CDR3 sequence reads: CASSQGLVGRNTEAFF. The CDR3 DNA reads as TGTGCCAGCAGCCAAGGTCTTGTGGGGAGGAACACTGAAGCTTTCTTT.

This clonotype was seen only a few times. This chain joins TRBV3-1 and TRBJ2-1; 13 bases agree with TRBD2. V was clipped by 0 bases and J by 0 bases; unmatched bases: 2. This CDR3 comprises 18 residues. CDR1 and CDR2 (germline): LGHDT, YNNKEL (reference sequence). CDR3 sequence (DNA): TGTGCCAGCAGCCAAGAGCGGACTAGCGGGAGCTCCTACAATGAGCAGTTCTTC. Its translation: CASSQERTSGSSYNEQFF.

The V gene is TRBV20-1, the J gene TRBJ2-1; the D is unclear. Germline CDR1 and CDR2: DFQATT and SNEGSKA (reference sequence). Trimming left V 5 bases short and J 0 bases short, with 8 bases between. The CDR3 is 13 amino acids. The chain's CDR3 is CSAPSVSYNEQFF. CDR3 coding DNA: TGCAGTGCTCCGTCGGTCTCCTACAATGAGCAGTTCTTC.

This clonotype has more than one count but fewer than ten. The chain links TRBV5-1 to TRBJ1-3, with TRBD1 matching over 7 bases. There are 16 residues in the CDR3. Germline V gene lookup returns CDR1 SGHRS and CDR2 YFSETQ. V trimming: 4 bases; J trimming: 0 bases; junction bases outside the gene matches: 7. The CDR3 DNA reads as TGCGCCAGCAGCGGAGGGACAGCGGTCTCTGGAAACACCATATATTTT. It is translated as CASSGGTAVSGNTIYF.

This chain uses TRBV7-9 with TRBJ2-1; TRBD2 matches 9 bases. The trim removed 1 base at V and 8 bases at J, leaving 6 bases unmatched. From germline, CDR1 is SEHNR and CDR2 FQNEAQ (reference sequence). CDR3 length: 15 amino acids. CDR3 bases: TGTGCCAGCAGCTTAGAGGCTAGCGGGGACGATGAGCAGTTCTTC. This gives the protein CASSLEASGDDEQFF.